The 15 T cell receptor beta chains in this list originate from one sample, sequenced in a study of blood T cell repertoires in COVID-19. This table comes from immunoSEQ multiplex PCR, and its TCRdb copy is limited to in-frame clones, with some not included. The sample shows tens of thousands of clones, around 81% of them seen only once. Material: peripheral blood. Receptors were obtained from a human donor in a cohort sampled during active COVID-19.

This clone occurred a few times. The rearrangement links TRBV6-6 to TRBJ2-3; 8 nucleotides line up with TRBD1. Germline V gives CDR1 MNHNY, CDR2 SVGAGI (reference sequence). This CDR3 is 14 amino acids long. V was pared by 4 bases and J by 7 bases, with 7 bases of the junction left unmatched. CDR3 residues: CASSSKDRGNTQYF. The CDR3 bases are TGTGCCAGCAGTTCGAAAGACAGGGGTAATACGCAGTATTTT.

This sequence joins TRBV15 and TRBJ2-5; D is possibly TRBD2 (5 bases). CDR1 is LNHNV, CDR2 YYDKDF, per germline (reference sequence). CDR3 length: 13 residues. Trimming took off 0 bases at V and 5 bases at J, with 7 bases between the two ends. CDR3 nucleotide sequence: TGTGCCACCAGCAGAGAAAGGGAGGAGACCCAGTACTTC. Encoded protein: CATSREREETQYF.

This clone came up once. J is TRBJ2-5 and V is TRBV6-5; D is perhaps TRBD2 (6 bases). V lost 0 bases and J lost 6, with 11 bases in between. Per the germline V gene, CDR1 is MNHEY and CDR2 is SVGAGI. This CDR3 has 14 amino acids. In DNA, the CDR3 is TGTGCCAGCAGTTACTCGTCCGGGAGAAAGACCCAGTACTTC. The encoded protein is CASSYSSGRKTQYF.

This clone appeared many times. The rearrangement links TRBV6-4 to TRBJ2-2; 10 bases map to TRBD1. V dropped 4 bases and J dropped 3; count of bases not matched to a gene: 2. CDR1 MRHNA and CDR2 SNTAGT come from the germline V gene. CDR3 size: 15 residues. The CDR3 loop reads CASSAGTGDTGELFF. Written as DNA, the CDR3 is TGTGCCAGCAGTGCCGGGACAGGGGACACCGGGGAGCTGTTTTTT.

V and J are TRBV5-1 and TRBJ2-7, with a tentative D call TRBD1 (5 bases). Deletions cut 3 bases from V and 0 bases from J, with 7 bases between. Germline assignment: CDR1 SGHRS and CDR2 YFSETQ. CDR3 length: 13 amino acids. DNA of the CDR3: TGCGCCAGCAGCTCGACAGACTCCTACGAGCAGTACTTC. Translated, it gives CASSSTDSYEQYF.

The chain combines TRBV6-5 with TRBJ2-7, with a tentative D call TRBD1 (5 bases). The CDR3 runs to 13 residues. The V end lost 7 bases, the J end lost 3 bases, and 13 bases lay between the germline ends. CDR1 is MNHEY and CDR2 is SVGAGI in the germline V gene. The CDR3 protein is CASTVAGNYEQYF. For the CDR3, the DNA is TGTGCCAGCACTGTCGCAGGGAACTACGAGCAGTACTTC.

This rearrangement joins TRBV10-3 to TRBJ2-1; TRBD2 aligns across 7 bases. CDR1 is ENHRY, CDR2 SYGVKD, per germline. V shed 8 bases and J 7 bases; nucleotides not matched to a gene: 11. This CDR3 is built from 14 residues. For the CDR3, the DNA is TGTGCCATCGGGGGGAGGGGAGAGAAGAATGAGCAGTTCTTC. This codes for CAIGGRGEKNEQFF.

The rearrangement uses TRBV13 and TRBJ2-5, with 9 bases that match TRBD2. This CDR3 has 15 residues. The J segment lost 5 bases and the V segment lost 4 bases, leaving 8 bases of the junction unmatched. Germline CDR1 and CDR2: PRHDT and FYEKMQ (reference sequence). CDR3 residues: CASSSWGLAGETQYF. CDR3 nucleotides: TGTGCCAGCAGCTCCTGGGGTCTAGCGGGGGAGACCCAGTACTTC.

In its sample, this clone was seen once. This chain connects TRBV2 to TRBJ2-1; tentative D call: TRBD1 (6 bases). V lost 6 bases and J lost 9, with 12 bases in between. There are 12 residues in the CDR3. Germline V gene data show CDR1 as SNHLY and CDR2 as FYNNEI. CDR3: CASSRRDTEQFF. In DNA form, the CDR3 reads TGTGCCAGCAGCCGCCGGGACACTGAGCAGTTCTTC.

This chain joins TRBV11-3 and TRBJ1-1; no reliable D call. The germline gives CDR1 SGHNT, CDR2 YENEEA. The CDR3 consists of 11 residues. Trimming stripped 5 bases from V and 5 bases from J, with 6 bases between. In nucleotides, the CDR3 is TGTGCCAGCAGCCCCAGGACTGAAGCTTTCTTT. The encoded protein is CASSPRTEAFF.

The chain couples TRBV5-1 to TRBJ2-5; D is undetermined. This CDR3 has 15 residues. Germline CDR1 and CDR2: SGHRS and YFSETQ. V was shortened by 0 bases and J by 2 bases, with 11 bases between the two germline ends. The DNA for the CDR3 is TGCGCCAGCAGCTTGGCCGGCAGGTCGCAAGAGACCCAGTACTTC. It translates to CASSLAGRSQETQYF.

The rearrangement joins TRBV3-1 (or the pseudogene TRBV3-2) to TRBJ2-5, with TRBD2 matching 8 bases. The CDR3 has 16 residues. The junction had 12 bases not matched to a gene; V was cut back by 5 bases and J by 4 bases. CDR1 and CDR2 (germline): LGHDT, YNNKEL (reference sequence). CDR3 loop: CASSSQAPGGRETQYF. DNA for the CDR3: TGTGCCAGCAGCTCACAAGCTCCGGGGGGGCGAGAGACCCAGTACTTC.

The V and J genes are TRBV6-5 and TRBJ2-3; 10 bases are shared with TRBD2. CDR1 MNHEY and CDR2 SVGAGI come from the germline V gene. CDR3 length: 14 residues. V lost 8 bases and J lost 8; bases outside the gene matches: 10. The CDR3 protein is CASLSAVAGGTQYF. DNA of the CDR3: TGTGCCAGCCTATCTGCGGTAGCGGGGGGTACGCAGTATTTT.

This clone was seen only once. The chain employs TRBV27 and TRBJ1-1; D remains ambiguous. Per the germline V gene, CDR1 is MNHEY and CDR2 is SMNVEV (reference sequence). CDR3 length: 13 residues. V lost 4 bases and J lost 3, with 9 bases in between. The CDR3, as DNA: TGTGCCAGCAGTTCCCCCCTCTACACTGAAGCTTTCTTT. This encodes CASSSPLYTEAFF.

As DNA, the CDR3 is TGTGCCAGCAGTACACCAGGACAGCTAAATTCCTACGAGCAGTACTTC. This gives the protein CASSTPGQLNSYEQYF. The chain carries TRBV7-9 and TRBJ2-7, with D possibly being TRBD1 (6 bases). CDR3 size: 16 residues. Trimming stripped 6 bases from V and 1 base from J, with 19 bases between. Germline V gives CDR1 SEHNR, CDR2 FQNEAQ (reference sequence).